This TCR beta chain was profiled in a study of identical twins. In TCRdb, the 5' RACE reads were re-called with MiXCR into one record per CDR3 protein. The top ten hold around 0.4% of the sample, which has more than 400,000 distinct CDR3 sequences, 13% to 15% seen once. The CDR3 runs 15 residues. From germline, CDR1 is MGHRA and CDR2 YSYEKL. The V and J ends lost 1 base and 2 bases respectively, with 12 bases between them. With regard to this clonotype: As yet, its antigen is unknown.

Broader study findings: Those out-of-frame alpha sequences shared by twins showed an excess of low generation probability. Cord blood's abundant beta clonotypes had fewer insertions, unlike memory repertoires. The degree of excess twin sharing was weaker in beta out-of-frame sequences. The models gave estimates that fell short of the out-of-frame TCR alpha sharing seen in monozygotic twins.

Another study also made use of these data, one on yellow fever vaccine responses in identical twins.

This TCR was recovered from a woman aged 18-35 years in good health. This sequence joins TRBV4-1 and TRBJ2-7; D gene ambiguous. The sequenced sample consisted of CD4+ T cells sorted from blood. The CDR3 region has the DNA TGCGCCAGCAGCCAAGGGGCGGCCCCCACCTACGAGCAGTACGTC. This codes for CASSQGAAPTYEQYV.